One sample yielded the 25 T cell receptor beta chains listed below, sequenced in a study of shared clonotypes between healthy human individuals. Assay used: immunoSEQ multiplex PCR; TCRdb lists only in-frame clones, some missing. This sample carries hundreds of thousands of clones, about 85% of them seen once, and the ten largest clones take about 13%. The source material was PBMCs. The origin of the receptors is a woman aged 40 to 49 in good health. Some clones in this sample may be carry-over from other donors' samples.

Concerning this clone itself: Other nucleotide sequences from this sample produce the same CDR3. The chain employs TRBV5-1 and TRBJ2-1; no clear D. The CDR3 consists of 13 residues. Germline V CDR1 and CDR2: SGHRS, YFSETQ. Trimming removed 0 bases at V and 5 bases at J, with 6 bases between. The CDR3 region has the DNA TGCGCCAGCAGCTTGGGTCGAAACAATGAGCAGTTCTTC. Amino acid sequence: CASSLGRNNEQFF.

The rearrangement joins TRBV29-1 to TRBJ2-3, with 8 bases that match TRBD1. Germline lookup yields CDR1 SQVTM and CDR2 ANQGSEA. The V and J ends lost 7 bases and 5 bases, in that order; junction bases with no gene match: 5. The CDR3 contains 12 residues. The CDR3: CSARQGRDTQYF. The CDR3 bases are TGCAGCGCTAGACAGGGGAGAGATACGCAGTATTTT.

In its sample, this clone was seen a few times. The chain employs TRBV5-1 and TRBJ1-2, with TRBD1 identical over 9 bases. Germline values: CDR1 SGHRS, CDR2 YFSETQ. CDR3 length: 16 amino acids. J lost 4 bases, V lost 5 bases, and 12 bases had no gene match. The CDR3 region has the DNA TGCGCCAGCAGAAAGCTTCCGGGACAGGGCGGCTATGGCTACACCTTC. Its protein product is CASRKLPGQGGYGYTF.

In its sample, this clone was seen a few times. The rearrangement uses TRBV10-3 and TRBJ2-7; D is unresolved. Trimming took 2 bases from V and 6 from J, leaving 14 bases between them. The CDR3 has 14 residues. Germline V CDR1 and CDR2: ENHRY, SYGVKD. The CDR3 spells CAISEAGSESEQYF. The CDR3 DNA is TGTGCCATCAGTGAGGCCGGATCTGAGAGCGAGCAGTACTTC.

A word on this clone: Other DNA sequences in the sample encode the same CDR3. The chain couples TRBV6-5 to TRBJ1-1; TRBD1 matches at 10 bases. CDR3 length: 13 residues. In germline, CDR1 is MNHEY, CDR2 SVGAGI. The trim removed 6 bases at V and 5 bases at J, leaving 3 bases unmatched. This chain's CDR3 is CASSRDRGTEAFF. The DNA of the CDR3 is TGTGCCAGCAGCAGGGACAGGGGAACTGAAGCTTTCTTT.

This chain links TRBV27 with TRBJ1-1; D not resolved. Germline V gives CDR1 MNHEY, CDR2 SMNVEV (reference sequence). The CDR3 sequence is 13 residues long. The V end was cut by 5 bases, the J end by 1 base, with 8 bases between. CDR3 protein: CASSVQRNTEAFF. CDR3 bases: TGTGCCAGCAGTGTACAGAGGAACACTGAAGCTTTCTTT.

This chain uses TRBV7-7 with TRBJ2-5; TRBD1 agrees at 7 bases. J was trimmed by 2 bases and V by 5 bases; bases with no gene match: 5. Germline-derived CDR1 and CDR2 are SSHAT and FNYEAQ (reference sequence). The CDR3 consists of 14 residues. CDR3 nucleotides: TGTGCCAGCAGCCCAGGGACAGCACAAGAGACCCAGTACTTC. It specifies CASSPGTAQETQYF.

This clone was recorded many times. This sequence joins TRBV28 and TRBJ2-7; 7 nucleotides line up with TRBD1. Germline V gives CDR1 MDHEN, CDR2 SYDVKM. The trim removed 5 bases at V and 2 bases at J, leaving 9 bases unmatched. The CDR3 spans 15 residues. CDR3 sequence reads: CASSRGQLGPYEQYF. Here the CDR3 DNA reads TGTGCCAGCAGTCGGGGACAGCTGGGCCCCTACGAGCAGTACTTC.

CDR3 loop: CASRIDSNTGELFF. The CDR3 DNA follows: TGTGCCAGCAGAATCGACTCGAACACCGGGGAGCTGTTTTTT. This sequence joins TRBV27 and TRBJ2-2; D remains unclear. Germline CDR1 reads MNHEY; CDR2 reads SMNVEV (reference sequence). With 6 bases removed from V and 0 bases from J, the gap between germline ends came to 8 bases. This CDR3 has 14 amino acids.

Worth noting for this clone: Mismatch with germline at one junction end may stem from a read error. The V call is TRBV7-7, the J call TRBJ2-5, with TRBD2 matching 13 bases. Germline CDR1 is SSHAT and CDR2 is FNYEAQ (reference sequence). This CDR3 is built from 14 residues. CDR3: CASRQGLAGETQYF. The CDR3 DNA sequence: TGTGCTAGCAGACAGGGACTAGCGGGGGAGACCCAGTACTTC.

The chain joins TRBV5-8 to TRBJ1-1, with D possibly being TRBD1 (5 bases). The CDR3 contains 14 residues. Germline V gene data show CDR1 as SGHTS and CDR2 as YDEGEE. V shed 5 bases and J shed 5 bases, with 16 bases lying between them. Here the CDR3 reads CASRPQVSRTEAFF. The CDR3 nucleotides are TGTGCCAGCAGACCACAGGTATCGAGAACTGAAGCTTTCTTT.

The chain uses TRBV19 and TRBJ2-1; 7 bases are a match to TRBD2. V lost 6 bases, J lost 9 bases, and 14 bases stayed unmatched. CDR3 length: 15 amino acids. Germline CDR1 and CDR2: LNHDA and SQIVND (reference sequence). In DNA, the CDR3 is TGTGCCAGTAGCCCGACTAGCCACGAAGGCGCTGAGCAGTTCTTC. Translating gives CASSPTSHEGAEQFF.

The chain has TRBV19 and TRBJ2-3, with 7 bases lining up with TRBD1. Germline lookup yields CDR1 LNHDA and CDR2 SQIVND (reference sequence). The CDR3 spans 13 residues. With 7 bases clipped from V and 4 bases from J, the junction kept 5 bases outside the gene matches. The CDR3 spells CASNRQGADTQYF. The CDR3 DNA follows: TGTGCCAGTAACCGCCAGGGGGCAGATACGCAGTATTTT.

V is TRBV11-3 and J is TRBJ2-7, with 8 positions matching TRBD2. This CDR3 spans 13 amino acids. Germline values: CDR1 SGHNT, CDR2 YENEEA. V shed 8 bases and J 2 bases; nucleotides not matched to a gene: 5. The CDR3 DNA reads TGTGCCAGCGGAATAGCGGGGCCCTACGAGCAGTACTTC. The encoded protein is CASGIAGPYEQYF.

This clone was seen just once. The chain is built from TRBV27 and TRBJ2-7; 8 nucleotides match TRBD2. V shed 6 bases, J shed 3 bases, and the junction held 7 bases outside the gene matches. This CDR3 has 14 amino acids. Per the germline V gene, CDR1 is MNHEY and CDR2 is SMNVEV (reference sequence). The CDR3 protein is CASSRLAGNYEQYF. CDR3 DNA: TGTGCCAGCAGCCGTCTAGCGGGCAACTACGAGCAGTACTTC.

V is TRBV5-4 and J is TRBJ1-1; no reliable D call. CDR3 length: 15 amino acids. The germline gives CDR1 SGHNT, CDR2 YYREEE (reference sequence). V shed 3 bases and J shed 6 bases, with 18 bases lying between them. CDR3 sequence reads: CASSSHMKYNAEAFF. The CDR3 DNA is TGTGCCAGCAGCTCCCACATGAAGTATAACGCTGAAGCTTTCTTT.

This chain connects TRBV15 to TRBJ2-1; 11 bases align to TRBD2. The germline V gene encodes CDR1 LNHNV and CDR2 YYDKDF (reference sequence). This CDR3 comprises 17 residues. The junction had 6 bases not matched to a gene; V was cut back by 4 bases and J by 1 base. The CDR3 region has the DNA TGTGCCACCAGCAAACCCGGGACTAGCGGTTCCTACAATGAGCAGTTCTTC. It specifies CATSKPGTSGSYNEQFF.

The DNA of the CDR3 is TGCAGCGTTGAAGCCTCGCTGGGAGGACTAGCGGGAGGAAAGACCCAGTACTTC. As protein: CSVEASLGGLAGGKTQYF. This chain links TRBV29-1 with TRBJ2-5; 14 positions agree with TRBD2. The CDR3 totals 18 residues. The J segment lost 6 bases and the V segment lost 1 base, leaving 13 bases of the junction unmatched. Germline CDR1 SQVTM, CDR2 ANQGSEA.

The rearrangement uses TRBV5-1 and TRBJ1-1; perhaps TRBD1 as D (6 bases). Trimming took off 2 bases at V and 1 base at J, with 9 bases between the two ends. From germline, CDR1 is SGHRS and CDR2 YFSETQ. The length of the CDR3 is 14 residues. CDR3 protein: CASSFWTANTEAFF. The CDR3 DNA follows: TGCGCCAGCAGCTTTTGGACAGCGAACACTGAAGCTTTCTTT. The entire variable domain, with the rest obtained from reference TRBV5-1 and TRBJ1-1, is as follows: KAGVTQTPRYLIKTRGQQVTLSCSPISGHRSVSWYQQTPGQGLQFLFEYFSETQRNKGNFPGRFSGRQFSNSRSEMNVSTLELGDSALYLCASSFWTANTEAFFGQGTRLTVV.

The rearrangement uses TRBV30 and TRBJ2-1, with 11 bases identical to TRBD2. Trimming removed 5 bases from V and 10 bases from J; junction bases left unmatched: 10. In germline, CDR1 is GTSNPN, CDR2 SVGIG (reference sequence). This CDR3 contains 14 residues. The CDR3 DNA follows: TGTGCCTGGCGACTAGCGGGAACTATGGGCGAGCAGTTCTTC. Translation gives CAWRLAGTMGEQFF.

Concerning this clone: The sample has other DNA sequences that encode this CDR3 too. DNA of the CDR3: TGCGCCAGCAGCTTGGACGGTGCGAACACTGAAGCTTTCTTT. Protein product: CASSLDGANTEAFF. This chain connects TRBV5-1 to TRBJ1-1; no reliable D call. CDR3 length equals 14 residues. CDR1 is SGHRS and CDR2 is YFSETQ in the germline V gene. V lost 0 bases, J lost 1 base, and 7 bases lay in between.

The chain joins TRBV19 to TRBJ1-2; 9 nucleotides line up with TRBD1. V shed 9 bases, J shed 5 bases, and the junction held 10 bases outside the gene matches. The CDR3 sequence is 14 residues long. The V gene's germline CDR1 is LNHDA and CDR2 SQIVND (reference sequence). CDR3 loop: CASKQGANPYGYTF. CDR3 DNA: TGTGCCAGCAAACAGGGGGCAAATCCTTATGGCTACACCTTC.

The rearrangement uses TRBV5-4 and TRBJ2-1; a possible D gene is TRBD2 (5 bases). Germline values: CDR1 SGHNT, CDR2 YYREEE (reference sequence). The CDR3 has 14 residues. V was cut by 3 bases and J by 8 bases, with 15 bases left in between. The CDR3 loop reads CASSSRGPSHEQFF. Written as DNA, the CDR3 is TGTGCCAGCAGCTCCAGAGGGCCGAGCCATGAGCAGTTCTTC. Combining the CDR3 with reference TRBV5-4 and TRBJ2-1 gives the whole variable domain ETGVTQSPTHLIKTRGQQVTLRCSSQSGHNTVSWYQQALGQGPQFIFQYYREEENGRGNFPPRFSGLQFPNYSSELNVNALELDDSALYLCASSSRGPSHEQFFGPGTRLTVL.

This clone was found a few times. V gene TRBV29-1 combines with J gene TRBJ1-5, with 8 bases fitting TRBD1. This CDR3 has 14 residues. Germline trimming cut 5 bases from V and 1 base from J; bases unmatched to any gene: 4. CDR1 and CDR2 from the germline V gene are SQVTM and ANQGSEA. CDR3 region: CSVSGQASNQPQHF. CDR3 sequence (DNA): TGCAGCGTTTCGGGACAGGCCAGCAATCAGCCCCAGCATTTT.

V gene TRBV5-1 combines with J gene TRBJ2-7; TRBD1 or TRBD2 may be the D gene (5 bases each). CDR1 and CDR2 (germline): SGHRS, YFSETQ. This CDR3 contains 14 residues. Trimming took off 2 bases at V and 0 bases at J, with 9 bases between the two ends. This chain's CDR3 is CASSFGAPSYEQYF. The CDR3 nucleotides read TGCGCCAGCAGCTTCGGGGCCCCCTCCTACGAGCAGTACTTC.